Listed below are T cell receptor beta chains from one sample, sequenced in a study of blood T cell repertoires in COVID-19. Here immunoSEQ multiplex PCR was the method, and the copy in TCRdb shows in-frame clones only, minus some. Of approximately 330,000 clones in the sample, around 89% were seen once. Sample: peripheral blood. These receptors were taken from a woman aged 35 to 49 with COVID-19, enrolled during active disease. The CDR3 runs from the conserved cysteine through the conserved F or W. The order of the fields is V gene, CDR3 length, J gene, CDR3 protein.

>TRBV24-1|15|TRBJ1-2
CATSDFPTGGHGYTF
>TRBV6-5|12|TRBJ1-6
CAAGGPESPLHF
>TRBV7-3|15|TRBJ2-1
CASSPLDLTYNEQFF
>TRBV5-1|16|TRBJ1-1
CASSWTGGGVNTEAFF
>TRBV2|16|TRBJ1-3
CASTMTGKGAGNTIYF
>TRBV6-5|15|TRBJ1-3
CASREDSGSGNTIYF
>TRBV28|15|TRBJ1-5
CASSRPGGANQPQHF
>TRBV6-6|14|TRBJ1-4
CATVTQGSREKLFF
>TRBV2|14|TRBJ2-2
CASSYRGRVGELFF
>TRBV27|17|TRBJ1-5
CASSFGQGAGGNQPQHF
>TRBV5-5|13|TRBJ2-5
CASSWAPPETQYF
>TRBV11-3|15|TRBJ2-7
CASSLDSHGGYEQYF
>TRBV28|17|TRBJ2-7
CASSFPYLGQSSYEQYF
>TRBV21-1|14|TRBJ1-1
CASRRGQMNTEAFF
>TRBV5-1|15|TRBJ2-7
CASSFTGHSSYEQYF
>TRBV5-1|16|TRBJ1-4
CASSGLPGQLNEKLFF
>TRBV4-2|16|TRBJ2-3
CASSQEGGPFGDTQYF
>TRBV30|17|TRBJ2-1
CAWSSPGLANSYNEQFF
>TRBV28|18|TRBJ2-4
CASSSSGWGGKAKNIQYF
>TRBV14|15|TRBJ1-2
CASSQDGTGLLAYTF
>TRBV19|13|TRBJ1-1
CASNPTGRTEAFF
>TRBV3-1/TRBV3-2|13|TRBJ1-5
CASSPRSNQPQHF
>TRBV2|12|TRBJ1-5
CASRNSNQPQHF
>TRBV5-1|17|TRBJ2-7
CASSSGVAGGLSYEQYF
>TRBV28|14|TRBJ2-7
CASSLVGQIYEQYF
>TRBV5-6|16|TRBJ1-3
CASSGTGRLSGNTIYF
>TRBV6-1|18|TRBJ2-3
CASSEMWTIAASTDTQYF
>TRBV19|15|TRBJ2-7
CASSILQGWPYEQYF
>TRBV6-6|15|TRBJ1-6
CASSYLGQGYSPLHF
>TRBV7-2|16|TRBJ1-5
CASSLLGQGLGLPQHF
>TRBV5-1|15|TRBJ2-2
CASSEGQGATGELFF
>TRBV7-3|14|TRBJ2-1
CASSPLGGYNEQFF
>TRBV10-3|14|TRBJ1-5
CAISETGDNQPQHF
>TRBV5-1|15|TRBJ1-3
CASSLAEISGNTIYF
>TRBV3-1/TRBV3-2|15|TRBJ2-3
CASSPAGLAGGPGYF
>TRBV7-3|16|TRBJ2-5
CASSSASGAGQETQYF
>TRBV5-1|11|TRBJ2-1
CASRAGNEQFF
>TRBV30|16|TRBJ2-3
CAWSEATGTATDTQYF
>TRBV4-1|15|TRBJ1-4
CASSPGTATNEKLFF
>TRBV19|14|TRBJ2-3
CASRRGFGADTQYF
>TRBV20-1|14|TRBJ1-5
CSASKDRGRQPQHF
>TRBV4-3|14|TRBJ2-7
CASSQDRSERKQYF
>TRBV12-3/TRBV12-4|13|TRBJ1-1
CASSLDLQVRAFF
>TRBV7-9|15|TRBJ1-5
CASSLTGASNQPQHF
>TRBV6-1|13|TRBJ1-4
CASRSHGGPKLFF
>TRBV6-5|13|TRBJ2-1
CASRGLAGNEQFF
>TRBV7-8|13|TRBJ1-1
CASSLDLRAEAFF
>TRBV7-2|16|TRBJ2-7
CASSLGRGQGSYEQYF
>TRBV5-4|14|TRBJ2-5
CASRQGQAQETQYF
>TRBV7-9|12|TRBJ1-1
CASSLVPSTAFF
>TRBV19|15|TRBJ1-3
CASSIQRVSGNTIYF
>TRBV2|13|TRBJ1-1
CASRGLRNTEAFF
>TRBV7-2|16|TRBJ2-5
CASSLAVSGEQETQYF
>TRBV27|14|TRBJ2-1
CASSASGGVNEQFF
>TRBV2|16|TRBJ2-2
CASTTDREADTGELFF
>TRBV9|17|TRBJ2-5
CASSVVGGTGGRETQYF
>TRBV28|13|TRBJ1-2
CASSFGAVAGYTF